This T cell receptor beta chain was retrieved from a study of CD4+ T cells in melanoma (dated by TCRdb to the early 2020s). Notes on the research overall: The study investigated neoantigen-specific CD4+ T cells in human melanoma. The investigation overall reported the following: Neoantigen-specific CD4+ T cells were reported to be correlated with the function of CD8+ T cells, macrophages and B cells. Neoantigen-specific CD4+ T cells in melanoma were reported to show diverse differentiation states.

The donors were people with melanoma. This clone came up a few times. This clone's antigen is unknown. The junction departs from the called germline gene at one end, perhaps through a read error. The germline V gene provides CDR1 SNHLY and CDR2 FYNNEI. Its CDR3 holds 13 amino acids, cysteine through phenylalanine. Only CDR3 DNA is held: 39 bases, read in frame from base 1. Library prep was done by the immunoSEQ multiplex PCR assay. TCRdb stores this immuneACCESS table with in-frame sequences only. Part of the clones is absent; in the studies checked, under half of the shortfall reflects unresolved V genes, and no reason is known for the rest. The sample table holds 20,000 or so clones, of which 65% to 85% were seen once. The ten largest account for 5.4% of the sample.

The sequence joins TRBV2 to TRBJ2-4; the D gene assignment is ambiguous. Sequences were obtained from cells from a culture (not recorded whether cultured in vitro). This sequence was found in a human donor with melanoma. The CDR3 region has the sequence CASSEAYLARRHF. The DNA sequence follows: TGTGCCAGCAGTGAAGCGTACCTGGCCCGAAGGCACTTC.